Listed below are T cell receptor beta chains from one sample, sequenced in a study of blood T cell repertoires in COVID-19. The data were produced by immunoSEQ multiplex PCR, yet TCRdb's version contains in-frame clones alone and is incomplete. The sample has roughly 150,000 clones; about 88% are singletons. The sample comprised peripheral blood. These receptors were collected from an elderly woman with COVID-19, enrolled during active disease. Both conserved end residues are part of each CDR3. The D gene is left open where the match is weak. The listing skips clone size in some rows; elsewhere it reads once, few, many or a size class.

j_call v_call d_call cdr3_length clone_size cdr3_nt cdr3_aa
TRBJ2-3 TRBV3-1/TRBV3-2 TRBD2 18 NA TGTGCCAGCAGCCAAGATTTGAGGCGGGAGGCGGGCACAGATACGCAGTATTTT CASSQDLRREAGTDTQYF
TRBJ1-1 TRBV20-1 NA 12 NA TGCAGTGCTAGTGCCGGGAACACTGAAGCTTTCTTT CSASAGNTEAFF
TRBJ2-2 TRBV9 TRBD2 16 NA TGTGCCAGCAGCGGACCTAGCGGGAGAAGCACCGGGGAGCTGTTTTTT CASSGPSGRSTGELFF
TRBJ2-2 TRBV19 TRBD1 20 NA TGTGCCAGTAGTATACCCCCGGGGGGGACAGGGGGCTATAACACCGGGGAGCTGTTTTTT CASSIPPGGTGGYNTGELFF
TRBJ1-2 TRBV9 NA 15 NA TGTGCCAGCAGCACGGGACACACGGCTAACTATGGCTACACCTTC CASSTGHTANYGYTF
TRBJ2-7 TRBV6-2/TRBV6-3 NA 13 NA TGTGCCAGCAGTTTTCAGGGGTTCGACGAGCAGTACTTC CASSFQGFDEQYF
TRBJ2-4 TRBV14 TRBD2 16 once TGTGCCAGCAGCCAAAAAGCGGGAGGAGACAAAAACATTCAGTACTTC CASSQKAGGDKNIQYF
TRBJ2-1 TRBV5-4 NA 15 NA TGTGCCAGCAGCTTGGCCAGAGGTCTCCCCAATGAGCAGTTCTTC CASSLARGLPNEQFF
TRBJ1-1 TRBV29-1 NA 14 NA TGCAGCGTTGAAGACAGGCAGGGTGTCACTGAAGCTTTCTTT CSVEDRQGVTEAFF
TRBJ2-3 TRBV7-8 NA 15 NA TGTGCCAGCAGCTTTTTTTCTAGCGAGACAGATACGCAGTATTTT CASSFFSSETDTQYF
TRBJ2-5 TRBV28 TRBD1 14 few TGTGCCAGCAGTCCGACAGGGACGGGAGAGACCCAGTACTTC CASSPTGTGETQYF
TRBJ1-6 TRBV10-3 NA 12 NA TGTGCCATCAGTGAGTCGACACGTCCCCTCCACTTT CAISESTRPLHF
TRBJ2-3 TRBV7-9 NA 14 NA TGTGCCAGCAGGTACAGGGATTCCGCAGATACGCAGTATTTT CASRYRDSADTQYF
TRBJ2-7 TRBV6-5 TRBD1 15 NA TGTGCCAGCAGTTACTCATACGACAGGGTCTACGAGCAGTACTTC CASSYSYDRVYEQYF
TRBJ1-5 TRBV6-5 NA 15 NA TGTGCCACCCAAAGGGAGGGAAGTTACAATCAGCCCCAGCATTTT CATQREGSYNQPQHF
TRBJ2-1 TRBV6-5 NA 12 NA TGTGCCAGCAGTTCCCCGAGGGTTGGGCAGTTCTTC CASSSPRVGQFF
TRBJ1-1 TRBV9 TRBD1 14 NA TGTGCCAGCAGCCAACAGGGGGAAAACACTGAAGCTTTCTTT CASSQQGENTEAFF
TRBJ1-4 TRBV6-1 TRBD1 19 NA TGTGCCAGCAGTGAAGCGCTTAGGGGGCGCCTGGCAACTAATGAAAAACTGTTTTTT CASSEALRGRLATNEKLFF
TRBJ1-1 TRBV19 NA 14 NA TGTGCCAGTAGTATTTGGGGGGGGAACACTGAAGCTTTCTTT CASSIWGGNTEAFF
TRBJ2-1 TRBV6-4 TRBD2 15 NA TGTGCCAGCAGCGAGACTAGCGGGAGTCGTGATGAGCAGTTCTTC CASSETSGSRDEQFF